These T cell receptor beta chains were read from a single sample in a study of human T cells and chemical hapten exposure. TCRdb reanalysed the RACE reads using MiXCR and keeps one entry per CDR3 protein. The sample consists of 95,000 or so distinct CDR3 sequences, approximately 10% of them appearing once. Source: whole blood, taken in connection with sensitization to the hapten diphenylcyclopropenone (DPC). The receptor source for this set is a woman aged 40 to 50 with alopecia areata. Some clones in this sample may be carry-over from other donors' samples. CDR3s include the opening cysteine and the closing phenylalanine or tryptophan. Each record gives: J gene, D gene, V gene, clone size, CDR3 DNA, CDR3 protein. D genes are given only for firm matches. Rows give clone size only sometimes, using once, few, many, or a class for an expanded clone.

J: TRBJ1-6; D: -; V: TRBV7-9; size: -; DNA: TGTGCCAGCAGCCCTAGCGGGGGGAGCTCACCCCTCCACTTT; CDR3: CASSPSGGSSPLHF
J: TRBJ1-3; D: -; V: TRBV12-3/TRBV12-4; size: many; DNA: TGTGCCAGCAGCCCCTCAGGGAATTGGGGTAGAAACACCATATATTTT; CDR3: CASSPSGNWGRNTIYF
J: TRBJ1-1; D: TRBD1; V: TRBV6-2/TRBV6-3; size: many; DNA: TGTGCCAGCAGCCACGGACAGGGGTTTTCCCTAATGAACACTGAAGCTTTCTTT; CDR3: CASSHGQGFSLMNTEAFF
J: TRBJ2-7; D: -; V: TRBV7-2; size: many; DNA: TGTGCCAGCAGCTCAGGGTTCTACGAGCAGTACTTC; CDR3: CASSSGFYEQYF
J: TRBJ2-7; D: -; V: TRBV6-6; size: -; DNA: TGTGCCAGCAGTGTAGGGGGAGATTTAGGATACGAGCAGTACTTC; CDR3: CASSVGGDLGYEQYF
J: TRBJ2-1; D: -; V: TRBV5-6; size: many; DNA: TGTGCCAGCAGTCTGCCGTCCTCTCCGGGGGAGCAGTTCTTC; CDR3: CASSLPSSPGEQFF
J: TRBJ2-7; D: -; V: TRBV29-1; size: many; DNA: TGCAGCGTCCTCGCCAGGGACGAGCAGTACTTC; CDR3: CSVLARDEQYF
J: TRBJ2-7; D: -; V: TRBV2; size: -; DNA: TGTGCCAGCAGTGGGGGGCTGTGGAACAGTCGGTACGAGCAGTACTTC; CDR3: CASSGGLWNSRYEQYF
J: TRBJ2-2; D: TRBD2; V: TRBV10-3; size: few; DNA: TGTGCCACAAGTACTAGCGGGGCCAACACCGGGGAGCTGTTTTTT; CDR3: CATSTSGANTGELFF
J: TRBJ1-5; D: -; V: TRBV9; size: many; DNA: TGTGCCAGCAGCCCGAACCGGGGGGGCGCGAGCAATCAGCCCCAGCATTTT; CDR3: CASSPNRGGASNQPQHF
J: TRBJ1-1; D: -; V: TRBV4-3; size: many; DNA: TGCGCCAGCAGCCAAGACCTAGTCGGAGTGAACACTGAAGCTTTCTTT; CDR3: CASSQDLVGVNTEAFF
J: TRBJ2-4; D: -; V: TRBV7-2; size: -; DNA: TGTGCCAGCAACTCCCGGCAGCTGGGGAACATTCAGTACTTC; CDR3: CASNSRQLGNIQYF
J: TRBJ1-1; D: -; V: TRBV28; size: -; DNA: TGTGCCAGCAGTTTATTGGGGAGAGGGGCTTTCTTT; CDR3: CASSLLGRGAFF
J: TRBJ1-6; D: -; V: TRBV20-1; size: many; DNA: TGCAGTGCTAGTCACAAATGGGGGGCAGGTCGTAGAGATTCACCCCTCCACTTT; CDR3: CSASHKWGAGRRDSPLHF
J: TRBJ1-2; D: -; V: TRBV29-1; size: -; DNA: TGCAGCGTTGAGAGGGGCCGCGTCTATGGCTACACCTTC; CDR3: CSVERGRVYGYTF
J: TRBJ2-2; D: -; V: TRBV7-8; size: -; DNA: TGTGCCAGCAGCTTTAACGAGGGGGAGCTGTTTTTT; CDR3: CASSFNEGELFF
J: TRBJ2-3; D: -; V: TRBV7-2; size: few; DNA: TGTGCCAGCAGCCCCGTAGATACGCAGTATTTT; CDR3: CASSPVDTQYF
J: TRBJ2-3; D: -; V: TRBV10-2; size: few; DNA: TGCGCCAGCAGGGCACGTGCCGGGGATACGCAGTATTTT; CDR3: CASRARAGDTQYF
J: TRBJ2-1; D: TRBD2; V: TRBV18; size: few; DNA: TGTGCCAGCTCACCTCGACGACTAGCGAATGAGCAGTTCTTC; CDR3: CASSPRRLANEQFF
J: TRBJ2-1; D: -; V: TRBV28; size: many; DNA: TGTGCCAGCAGCTACCTTCGGTCGGACAGTTACAATGAGCAGTTCTTC; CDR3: CASSYLRSDSYNEQFF
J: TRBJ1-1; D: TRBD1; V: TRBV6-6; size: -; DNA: TGTGCCAGCACCCCACAGGGGGGGGCACTGAAGCTTTTCTTT; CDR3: CASTPQGGALKLFF
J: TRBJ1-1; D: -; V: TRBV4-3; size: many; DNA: TGCGCCAGCAGCCAAGATCCGGCGAACACTGAAGCTTTCTTT; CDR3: CASSQDPANTEAFF
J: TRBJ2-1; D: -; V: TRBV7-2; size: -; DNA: TGTGCCAGCAGCTTAGATTGGGGAAACTACAATGAGCAGTTCTTC; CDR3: CASSLDWGNYNEQFF
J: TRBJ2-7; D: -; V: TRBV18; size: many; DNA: TGTGCCAGCTCACCAGGGACCGACACCTACGAGCAGTACTTC; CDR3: CASSPGTDTYEQYF
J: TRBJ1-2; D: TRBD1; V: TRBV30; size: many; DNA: TGTGCCTGGAGTGCTCGGACAGGGAAGGGCAGGGGCTACACCTTC; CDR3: CAWSARTGKGRGYTF
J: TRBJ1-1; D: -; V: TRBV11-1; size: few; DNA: TGTGCCAGCAGCTTTAATGGTGAAGCTTTCTTT; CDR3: CASSFNGEAFF
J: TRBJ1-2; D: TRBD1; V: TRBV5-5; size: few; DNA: TGTGCCAGCAGCTTGACAGGGGATGTCTATGGCTACACCTTC; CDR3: CASSLTGDVYGYTF
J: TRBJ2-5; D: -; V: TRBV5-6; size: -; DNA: TGTGCCAGCAGCTTAAGACCACAAGAGACCCAGTACTTC; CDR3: CASSLRPQETQYF
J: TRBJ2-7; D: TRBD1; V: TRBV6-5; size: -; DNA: TGTGCCAGCGGACCCCGGGGGACAGGGGGCTACGAGCAGTACTTC; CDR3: CASGPRGTGGYEQYF
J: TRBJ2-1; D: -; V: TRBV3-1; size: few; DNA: TGTGCCAGCAGCCATTCGTGGACTTCCTTCAATGAGCAGTTCTTC; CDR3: CASSHSWTSFNEQFF
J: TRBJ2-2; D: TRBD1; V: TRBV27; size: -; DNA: TGTGCCAGCAGTCCGAGACAGGGGGTGGTGACCGGGGAGCTGTTTTTT; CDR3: CASSPRQGVVTGELFF
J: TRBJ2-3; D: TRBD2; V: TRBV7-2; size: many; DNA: TGTGCCAGCAGCTTAGCGGTGACTAGCGGGAGCACAGATACGCAGTATTTT; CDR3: CASSLAVTSGSTDTQYF
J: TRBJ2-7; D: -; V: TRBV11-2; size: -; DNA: TGTGCCAGCAGCTTAGCCGAGGGGGTGTCCTACGAGCAGTACTTC; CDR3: CASSLAEGVSYEQYF
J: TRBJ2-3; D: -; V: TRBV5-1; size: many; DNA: TGCGCCAGCAGCTTGGACAGCTATACGCAGTATTTT; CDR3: CASSLDSYTQYF
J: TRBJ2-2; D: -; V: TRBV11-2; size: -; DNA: TGTGCCAGCAGCCCCCACAGGGACGGGGAGCTGTTTTTT; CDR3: CASSPHRDGELFF
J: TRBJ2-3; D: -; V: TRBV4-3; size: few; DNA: TGCGCCAGCAGCCAAGAGGCCCAGGGGAGAGATACGCAGTATTTT; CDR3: CASSQEAQGRDTQYF
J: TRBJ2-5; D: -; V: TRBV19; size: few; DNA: TGTGCCAGTATGGGGGAGATAGAGACCCAGTACTTC; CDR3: CASMGEIETQYF
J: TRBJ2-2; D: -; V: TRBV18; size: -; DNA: TGTGCCAGCTCAGGCGACAGGATCGCGAACACCGGGGAGCTGTTTTTT; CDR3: CASSGDRIANTGELFF
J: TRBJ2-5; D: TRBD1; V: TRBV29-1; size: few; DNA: TGCAGCGTCGTGACAGGGCAAGAGACCCAGTACTTC; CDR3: CSVVTGQETQYF
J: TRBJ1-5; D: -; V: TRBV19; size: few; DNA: TGTGCCAGTGGGTCCCGTGGGGTCGCCATAAGCAATCAGCCCCAGCATTTT; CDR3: CASGSRGVAISNQPQHF
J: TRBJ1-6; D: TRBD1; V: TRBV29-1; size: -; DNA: TGCAGCGTCGGACAGGACCTTAATTCACCCCTCCACTTT; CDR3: CSVGQDLNSPLHF
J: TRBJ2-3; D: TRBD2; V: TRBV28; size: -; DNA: TGTGCCAGCAGTTCTTACAGGAAACTCGGGACTAGCGGGCCATACCGCACAGATACGCAGTATTTT; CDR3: CASSSYRKLGTSGPYRTDTQYF
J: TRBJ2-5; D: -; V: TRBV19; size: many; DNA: TGTGCCAGTACCACTGGTGGGCAGAACCAAGAGACCCAGTACTTC; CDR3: CASTTGGQNQETQYF
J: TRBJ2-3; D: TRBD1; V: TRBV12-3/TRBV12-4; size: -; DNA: TGTGCCAGCGGGGAGACAGGGGCGGGCACAGATACGCAGTATTTT; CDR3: CASGETGAGTDTQYF